A single sample gave rise to the 9 T cell receptor beta chains below, sequenced in a study of blood T cell repertoires in COVID-19. This table comes from immunoSEQ multiplex PCR, and its TCRdb copy is limited to in-frame clones, with some not included. The sample lists approximately 60,000 clones, more than 65% seen once, with roughly 22% in the top ten. The sample comprised peripheral blood. The receptors were sampled from a woman over 75 with active or convalescent COVID-19.

The chain employs TRBV28 and TRBJ1-2, with TRBD1 matching over 7 bases. The CDR3 sequence is 15 residues long. V lost 5 bases and J lost 8; bases outside the gene matches: 14. Germline CDR1 is MDHEN and CDR2 is SYDVKM. The CDR3 loop is CASSPGQAGSRGYTF. In DNA form, the CDR3 reads TGTGCCAGCAGTCCTGGACAGGCTGGGAGTAGAGGCTACACCTTC.

This chain connects TRBV27 to TRBJ2-7; 13 bases are a match to TRBD2. This CDR3 region has 13 residues. Germline loops: CDR1 MNHEY, CDR2 SMNVEV (reference sequence). J gave up 7 bases and V 5 bases, and 2 bases lay outside the gene matches. CDR3 protein: CASSGTSGVEQYF. The CDR3 DNA sequence: TGTGCCAGCAGTGGGACTAGCGGGGTGGAGCAGTACTTC.

V is TRBV5-1 and J is TRBJ1-1; 7 bases fit TRBD1. Germline CDR1 is SGHRS and CDR2 is YFSETQ. Trimming removed 4 bases from V and 6 bases from J; junction bases left unmatched: 15. CDR3 size: 16 residues. The CDR3 loop reads CASSPPSGGGSPEAFF. CDR3 nucleotide sequence: TGCGCCAGCAGCCCGCCATCCGGAGGGGGCAGCCCTGAAGCTTTCTTT.

V usage is TRBV5-1 and J usage is TRBJ1-2; D is unresolved. The CDR3 loop spans 14 amino acids. Germline assignment: CDR1 SGHRS and CDR2 YFSETQ. The V end was cut by 2 bases, the J end by 6 bases, with 14 bases between. The CDR3 bases are TGCGCCAGCAGCTTCGTCGGGGAGGATAATGGCTACACCTTC. It encodes CASSFVGEDNGYTF.

The gene calls are TRBV27 and TRBJ1-1; D might be TRBD1 (5 bases). CDR1 and CDR2 from the germline V gene are MNHEY and SMNVEV (reference sequence). The CDR3 consists of 15 residues. V was pared by 5 bases and J by 5 bases, with 18 bases between. The CDR3 coding sequence is TGTGCCAGCAGTCCCCCGGGACTATCATGGACTGAAGCTTTCTTT. The encoded protein is CASSPPGLSWTEAFF.

This sequence joins TRBV7-9 and TRBJ2-7; 9 nucleotides line up with TRBD1. Germline CDR1 SEHNR, CDR2 FQNEAQ (reference sequence). The CDR3 runs to 14 residues. With V trimmed by 5 bases and J by 1 base, 3 bases remained unmatched. The CDR3 bases are TGTGCCAGCAGCACGACAGGGGGTTCCTACGAGCAGTACTTC. Encoded protein: CASSTTGGSYEQYF.

The rearrangement uses TRBV10-3 and TRBJ1-2; D is undetermined. This CDR3 has 14 amino acids. Trimming took off 8 bases at V and 7 bases at J, with 20 bases between the two ends. Per germline, CDR1 ENHRY and CDR2 SYGVKD. The CDR3 here is CAIRDGGGIGGYTF. The CDR3 DNA is TGTGCCATCCGAGACGGTGGAGGAATTGGTGGCTACACCTTC.

This clone appeared once. The chain has TRBV5-1 and TRBJ1-2; 9 positions match TRBD1. With 4 bases clipped from V and 7 bases from J, the junction kept 5 bases outside the gene matches. In germline, CDR1 is SGHRS, CDR2 YFSETQ. The CDR3 runs to 13 residues. CDR3 sequence reads: CASSGDRVGGYTF. CDR3 DNA sequence: TGCGCCAGCAGCGGGGACAGGGTCGGTGGCTACACCTTC.

The CDR3 DNA is TGCGCCAGCAGTGAGTCGAGGGTGGCCAACTCACCCCTCCACTTT. Translated, it gives CASSESRVANSPLHF. The chain links TRBV10-1 to TRBJ1-6; no reliable D call. V was shortened by 0 bases and J by 10 bases, with 13 bases between the two germline ends. CDR1 WNHNN and CDR2 SYGVQD come from the germline V gene (reference sequence). This CDR3 region has 15 residues.